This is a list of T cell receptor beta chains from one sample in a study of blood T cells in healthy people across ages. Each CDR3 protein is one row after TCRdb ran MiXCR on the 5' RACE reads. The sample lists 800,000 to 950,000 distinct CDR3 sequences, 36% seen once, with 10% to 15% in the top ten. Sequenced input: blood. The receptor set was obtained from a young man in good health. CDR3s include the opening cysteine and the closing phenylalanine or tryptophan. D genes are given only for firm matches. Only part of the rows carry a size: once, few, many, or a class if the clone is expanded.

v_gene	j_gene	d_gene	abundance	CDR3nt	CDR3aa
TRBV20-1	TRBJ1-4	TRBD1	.	TGCAGTGCTAGAGGAACGACAGGGTCAACTAATGAAAAACTGTTTTTT	CSARGTTGSTNEKLFF
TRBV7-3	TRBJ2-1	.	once	TGTGCCAGCAGCCCTCGACAGGACAGCTACGAGCAGTTCTTC	CASSPRQDSYEQFF
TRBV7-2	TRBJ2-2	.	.	TGTGCCAGCAGCTTAGGGGGTGAGACACCGAACACCGGGGAGCTGTTTTTT	CASSLGGETPNTGELFF
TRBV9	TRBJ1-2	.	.	TGTGCCCGCAGCGCCGGGACGCGATATGGCTACACCTTC	CARSAGTRYGYTF
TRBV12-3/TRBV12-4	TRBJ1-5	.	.	TGTGCCAGCAGGCCTTCAGTGATGGGCAATCAGCCCCAGCATTTT	CASRPSVMGNQPQHF
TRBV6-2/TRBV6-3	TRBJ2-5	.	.	TGTGCCAGCAGTTACAGAGGGATAAAAGAGACCCAGTACTTC	CASSYRGIKETQYF
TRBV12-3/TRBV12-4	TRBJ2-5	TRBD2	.	TGTGCCAGCCAAACCGGCGGGAGCGGCATTCAAGAGACCCAGTACTTC	CASQTGGSGIQETQYF
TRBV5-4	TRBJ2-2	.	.	TGTGCCAGCAGCTTGTATCCTCAGGGACTCGGGGAGCTGTTTTTT	CASSLYPQGLGELFF
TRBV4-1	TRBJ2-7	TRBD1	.	TGCGCCAGCAGCCAAGAGAGGGACAGTTTTTACGAGCAGTACTTC	CASSQERDSFYEQYF
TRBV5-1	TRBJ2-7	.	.	TGCGCCAGCAGCTTCCCTGGGGCGGCGGTGAACAATGAGCAGTACTTC	CASSFPGAAVNNEQYF
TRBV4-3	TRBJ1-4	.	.	TGCGCCAGCAGCCAAGGGACAGAGAATGAAAAACTGTTTTTT	CASSQGTENEKLFF
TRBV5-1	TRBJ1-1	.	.	TGCGCCAGCAGTGTCCGGGGCCTGGGGAACACTGAAGCTTTCTTT	CASSVRGLGNTEAFF
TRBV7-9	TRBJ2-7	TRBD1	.	TGTGCCAGCAGCGTGGGACAGGACTACGAGCAGTACTTC	CASSVGQDYEQYF
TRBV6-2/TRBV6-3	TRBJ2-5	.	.	TGTGCCAGCATTACAAGGGCACGAGAAGAGACCCAGTACTTC	CASITRAREETQYF
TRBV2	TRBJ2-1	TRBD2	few	TGTGCCAGCAGTCCTTTAGCGGGGGAGAACAATGAGCAGTTCTTC	CASSPLAGENNEQFF
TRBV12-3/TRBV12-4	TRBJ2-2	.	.	TGTGCCAGCACCGTAGACGCCGACGTCACCGGGGAGCTGTTTTTT	CASTVDADVTGELFF
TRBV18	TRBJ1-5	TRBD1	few	TGTGCCAGCTCACCCGCCGGGACAGGGAACAATCAGCCCCAGCATTTT	CASSPAGTGNNQPQHF
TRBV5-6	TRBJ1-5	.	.	TGTGCCAGCAGCTTAGGACCCCTGGGGGGCCAGCCCCAGCATTTT	CASSLGPLGGQPQHF
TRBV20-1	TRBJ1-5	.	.	TGCAGTGCTCCCCAACGGGGAAATCAGCCCCAGCATTTT	CSAPQRGNQPQHF
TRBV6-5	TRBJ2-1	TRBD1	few	TGTGCCAGCATGCCGGAGACAGGGCTCAGCGATGAGCAGTTCTTC	CASMPETGLSDEQFF
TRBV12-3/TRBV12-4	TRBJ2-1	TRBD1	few	TGTGCCAGCAGTTTCCAACAAAGGACAGGGGAAGGCAATGAGCAGTTCTTC	CASSFQQRTGEGNEQFF
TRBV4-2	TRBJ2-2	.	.	TGTGCCAGCAGCCCCCAGGGTACCGACGGTAGCACCGGGGAGCTGTTTTTT	CASSPQGTDGSTGELFF
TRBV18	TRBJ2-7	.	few	TGTGCCAGCTCACCCCGACTTTACGAGCAGTACTTC	CASSPRLYEQYF
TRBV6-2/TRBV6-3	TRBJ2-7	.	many	TGTGCCAGCAGCCGACTTAACCCGACAGGAGGGCCCTACGAGCAGTACTTC	CASSRLNPTGGPYEQYF
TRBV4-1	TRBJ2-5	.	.	TGCGCCAGCAGCCAAGTCGAACAGAGCCAAGAGACCCAGTACTTC	CASSQVEQSQETQYF
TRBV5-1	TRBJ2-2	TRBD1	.	TGCGCCAGCAGCCCCCGGGACAGCCGATACACCGGGGAGCTGTTTTTT	CASSPRDSRYTGELFF
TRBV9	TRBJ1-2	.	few	TGTGCCAGCAGCGTAGTGGAAGGACGGGGCTACACCTTC	CASSVVEGRGYTF
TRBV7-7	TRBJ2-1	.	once	TGTGCTAGCAGCCCGTGGGGGGTTTCCAAGGAGCAGTTCTTC	CASSPWGVSKEQFF
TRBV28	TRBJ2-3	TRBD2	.	TGTGCCAGCAGCCCCCGCCTAGCGGGAGCCAGCACAGATACGCAGTATTTT	CASSPRLAGASTDTQYF
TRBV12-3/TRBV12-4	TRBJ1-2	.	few	TGTGCCAGCAGTTCCGTCGCGAGGCCGGGTGGCTACACCTTC	CASSSVARPGGYTF
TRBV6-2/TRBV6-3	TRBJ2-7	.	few	TGTGCCAGCAGTTATAGTCAGAGCTCCTACGAGCAGTACTTC	CASSYSQSSYEQYF
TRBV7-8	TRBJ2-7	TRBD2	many	TGTGCCAGCAGCACTAGCGGACAGCCATACGAGCAGTACTTC	CASSTSGQPYEQYF
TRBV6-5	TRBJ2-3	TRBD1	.	TGTGCCAGCAGTTACGGGGCAGGGGGTTCCTCAGGCACAGATACGCAGTATTTT	CASSYGAGGSSGTDTQYF
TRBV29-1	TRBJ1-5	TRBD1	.	TGCAGCGTCCTACTTGCGGGACAGGGGGTTAATCAGCCCCAGCATTTT	CSVLLAGQGVNQPQHF
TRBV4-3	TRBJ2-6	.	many	TGCGCCAGCAGCCAAGTAGTACGGGACATCGCCTCTGGGGCCAACGTCCTGACTTTC	CASSQVVRDIASGANVLTF
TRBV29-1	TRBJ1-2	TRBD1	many	TGCAGCGCCTCCAGAGACAGGGTCAGCTATGGCTACACCTTC	CSASRDRVSYGYTF
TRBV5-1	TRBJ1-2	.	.	TGCGCCAGCAGCTCCGAGGGGGGCTACTATGGCTACACCTTC	CASSSEGGYYGYTF
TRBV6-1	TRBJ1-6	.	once	TGTGCCAGCAGCTACCGCGGACAGACTTTATCACCCCTCCACTTT	CASSYRGQTLSPLHF
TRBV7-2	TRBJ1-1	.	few	TGTGCCAGCAGCTTAGGGGGACACGTTGAAGCTTTCTTT	CASSLGGHVEAFF
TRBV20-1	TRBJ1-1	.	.	TGCAGTGCTAAGGGGGGTCTGGGCACTGAAGCTTTCTTT	CSAKGGLGTEAFF
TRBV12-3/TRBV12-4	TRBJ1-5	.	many	TGCGCCAGCAGCTTGACAGGAAACAATCAGCCCCAGCATTTT	CASSLTGNNQPQHF
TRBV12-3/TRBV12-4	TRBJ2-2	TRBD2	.	TGTGCCAGCAGTTTTTTCCGGCTAGCGGAGAACACCGGGGAGCTGTTTTTT	CASSFFRLAENTGELFF
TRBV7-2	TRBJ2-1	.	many	TGTGCCAGCAGCTTAAGATCCAGCGATGAGCAGTTCTTC	CASSLRSSDEQFF
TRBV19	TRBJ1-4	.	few	TGTGCCACCCAGAGTAAAAGCCCTTGGGGAAATGAAAAACTGTTTTTT	CATQSKSPWGNEKLFF
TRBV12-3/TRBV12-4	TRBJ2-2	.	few	TGTGCCAGCAGTTTAGTTAGTAGCACCGGGGAGCTGTTTTTT	CASSLVSSTGELFF
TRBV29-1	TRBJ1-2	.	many	TGCAGCGTTGTGGCGGGGAACTATGGCTACACCTTC	CSVVAGNYGYTF
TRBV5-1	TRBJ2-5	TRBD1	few	TGCGCCAGCAGCTCCCCAGGGGGCTGGGAAGAGACCCAGTACTTC	CASSSPGGWEETQYF